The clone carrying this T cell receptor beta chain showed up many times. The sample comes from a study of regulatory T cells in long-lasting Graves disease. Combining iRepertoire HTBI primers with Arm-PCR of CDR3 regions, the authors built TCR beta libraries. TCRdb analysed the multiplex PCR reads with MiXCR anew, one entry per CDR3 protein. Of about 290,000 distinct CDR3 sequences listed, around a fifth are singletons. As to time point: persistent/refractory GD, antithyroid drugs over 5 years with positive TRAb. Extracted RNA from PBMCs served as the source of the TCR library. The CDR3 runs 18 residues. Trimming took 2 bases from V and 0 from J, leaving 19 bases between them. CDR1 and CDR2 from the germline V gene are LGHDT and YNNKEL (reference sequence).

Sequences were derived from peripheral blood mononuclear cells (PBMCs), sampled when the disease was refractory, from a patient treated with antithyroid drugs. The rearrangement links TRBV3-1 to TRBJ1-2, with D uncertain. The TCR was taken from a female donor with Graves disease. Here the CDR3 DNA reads TGTGCCAGCAGCCAAAGGGTGCGCCCCGGGCAGTCTAACTATGGCTACACCTTC. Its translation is CASSQRVRPGQSNYGYTF.